A selection of T cell receptor beta chains follows, all from one sample in a study. TCRdb ran MiXCR on the RT-PCR reads and lists one entry per CDR3 protein. The table lists about 680,000 distinct CDR3 sequences, 13% to 15% of them singletons. Sequencing was performed on memory CD4+ T cells from blood. The source is a female donor in good health, serving as a healthy control. CDR3s include the opening cysteine and the closing phenylalanine or tryptophan. D genes are given only for firm matches. Clone sizes are given selectively: once, few, many, or a class where the clone is expanded.

CDR3 DNA	CDR3 protein	clone size	D gene	J gene	V gene
TGTGCCACCAGTGATGGGGACGGGCAGTACTTC	CATSDGDGQYF	many	-	TRBJ2-7	TRBV24-1
TGTGCCAGCAGCTTAAATGGGCCGGGGCTGGCCCTTGGGCACGAGCAGTACTTC	CASSLNGPGLALGHEQYF	few	-	TRBJ2-7	TRBV7-2
TGCGCCAGCAGCGGGGGGAAAGGGCAGCCCCAGCATTTT	CASSGGKGQPQHF	few	-	TRBJ1-5	TRBV5-1
TGCAGTGCCCAGTCAACATCCGGGACTCCCACGGGAGAGCAGTACTTC	CSAQSTSGTPTGEQYF	few	-	TRBJ2-7	TRBV20-1
TGTGCCAGCAGCTTGACAAAGGGCAGGGCGAACACCGGGGAGCTGTTTTTT	CASSLTKGRANTGELFF	-	-	TRBJ2-2	TRBV5-6
TGTGCCAGCTCACTACTAGTCGGAGTGAACACTGAAGCTTTCTTT	CASSLLVGVNTEAFF	-	-	TRBJ1-1	TRBV18
TGTGCCAGCAGCTTCAGCGGACACGCACAAGAGACCCAGTACTTC	CASSFSGHAQETQYF	few	-	TRBJ2-5	TRBV7-3
TGTGCCAGCAGCTTTAAAAACGATCAGCCCCAGCATTTT	CASSFKNDQPQHF	-	-	TRBJ1-5	TRBV7-2
TGCGCCAGCAGCTCGAGCGGGACTAGAGGCCATGAGCAGTTCTTC	CASSSSGTRGHEQFF	few	TRBD2	TRBJ2-1	TRBV5-1
TGTGCCAGCAGCTTCTGGGGGGATACGCAGTATTTT	CASSFWGDTQYF	many	-	TRBJ2-3	TRBV11-2
TGTGCCAGCCGGAGCTGGGACAGCCGTACGAACACCGGGGAGCTGTTTTTT	CASRSWDSRTNTGELFF	-	TRBD1	TRBJ2-2	TRBV12-3/TRBV12-4
TGTGCCACCAGTGATTTGCCTTCAAGCGGGAGGACTAGGGGGGAGCTGTTTTTT	CATSDLPSSGRTRGELFF	few	TRBD2	TRBJ2-2	TRBV24-1